The T cell receptor (beta chain) under discussion was sequenced for a study of cytomegalovirus exposure and HLA in healthy donors. Study background: The platform used for the 110 or so validation repertoires matched that of the 666 first-cohort repertoires, a later analysis reported.

The data were produced by immunoSEQ multiplex PCR, yet TCRdb's version contains in-frame clones alone and is incomplete. The sample carries around 150,000 clones, around 85% recorded once. V lost 7 bases to trimming and J lost 2 bases, with 17 bases between them. CDR3 length: 15 amino acids. Study-wide findings and caveats: As confirmed in vitro, three CMV-associated chains were specific for CMV antigens. In the 100 to 150 validation repertoires, more than 85% of cluster scores exceeded 0, per a later analysis. The study listed some 160 cytomegalovirus-associated TCR beta chains.

With regard to this clone: The antigen is not known.

The sample consisted of PBMCs. This rearrangement joins TRBV23-1 to TRBJ1-2; D remains unclear. TRBV23-1 counts as an open reading frame of uncertain function. This receptor was taken from a woman aged 30 to 39 in good health and CMV-seronegative. The CDR3 DNA follows: TGCGCCAGCACCCTCAAGGGTAGTGGGAACTATGGCTACACCTTC. Amino acid sequence: CASTLKGSGNYGYTF.